The rows below give T cell receptor beta chains drawn from one sample of a study of patients and donors after allogeneic stem cell transplantation. TCRdb re-derived calls from the RT-PCR reads in MiXCR, one entry per CDR3 protein. The repertoire includes fewer than 500,000 distinct CDR3 sequences, 15% to 20% of them detected once, and over 6% sits in the top ten. Sequenced: blood, either unsorted or a sorted T cell fraction (not recorded which). These receptors came from a human donor who was either an allogeneic HSCT recipient or a stem cell or donor lymphocyte infusion donor (not recorded which). It is not recorded whose cells these are; they may come from a transplant donor. The CDR3 runs from the conserved cysteine through the conserved F or W. The D gene is left open where the match is weak. The listing skips clone size in some rows; elsewhere it reads once, few, many or a size class.

V gene,clone size,J gene,D gene,CDR3 DNA,CDR3 protein
TRBV19,NA,TRBJ1-1,NA,TGTGCCAGTAGTTCTGCCTGGGGGGGGAACACTGAAGCTTTCTTT,CASSSAWGGNTEAFF
TRBV25-1,NA,TRBJ2-7,TRBD1,TGTGCCAGCAGTGAATTGGACAGGTACGAGCAGTACTTC,CASSELDRYEQYF
TRBV20-1,many,TRBJ2-7,TRBD2,TGCAGTGCTTGGAGCGGGAGTTCGTACGAGCAGTACTTC,CSAWSGSSYEQYF
TRBV4-1,few,TRBJ1-1,NA,TGCGCCAGCAGCCAAGATGGGGGGGGCACTGAAGCTTTCTTT,CASSQDGGGTEAFF
TRBV19,NA,TRBJ2-7,NA,TGTGCCAGTAGTGTTAGCGCAGCCTACGAGCAGTACTTC,CASSVSAAYEQYF
TRBV9,NA,TRBJ2-1,NA,TGTGCCAGCAGCGTAGTTGGAGGGGGGCCCGACAATGAGCAGTTCTTC,CASSVVGGGPDNEQFF
TRBV25-1,NA,TRBJ2-6,NA,TGTGCCAGCAGTGAATGGGGAGGTACGGGGGCCAACGTCCTGACTTTC,CASSEWGGTGANVLTF
TRBV9,NA,TRBJ2-7,TRBD1,TGTGCCAGCAGCGCCGGACAGGGGTCTGCCTACGAGCAGTACTTC,CASSAGQGSAYEQYF
TRBV7-9,few,TRBJ1-1,NA,TGTGCCAGCATCGAGCTTGGGAACTGGGGACCGAACACTGAAGCTTTCTTT,CASIELGNWGPNTEAFF
TRBV21-1,few,TRBJ1-5,NA,TGTGCCAGCAGCAAAGGGCCCCTGCCCCCGCAGAGGGAATATGGCAATCAGCCCCAGCATTTT,CASSKGPLPPQREYGNQPQHF
TRBV18,NA,TRBJ2-1,NA,TGTGCCAGCTCACCTAGAAATCCGCACATTGGTGAGCAGTTCTTC,CASSPRNPHIGEQFF
TRBV4-2,NA,TRBJ1-2,NA,TGTGCCAGCAGCCAAGCGGGCAGCCAATATGGCTACACCTTC,CASSQAGSQYGYTF
TRBV6-1,few,TRBJ2-5,TRBD2,TGTGCCAGCAACGGGGGGGCAGGGGCCGACCCTCAAGAGACCCAGTACTTC,CASNGGAGADPQETQYF
TRBV4-3,few,TRBJ2-3,TRBD2,TGCGCCAGCAGCCAAGACCTAGCGGGGGGGCAAGATACGCAGTATTTT,CASSQDLAGGQDTQYF
TRBV29-1,NA,TRBJ1-5,TRBD1,TGCAGCGTTGAAGGTCCCACAGGGGCCCAGCATTTT,CSVEGPTGAQHF
TRBV5-5,few,TRBJ2-1,NA,TGTGCCAGCAGCTTGGTGCCCGACAGCTCCTACAATGAGCAGTTCTTC,CASSLVPDSSYNEQFF
TRBV12-3/TRBV12-4,many,TRBJ2-7,TRBD2,TGTGCCAGCAGTTTAAGTGGGAGGGCCCTCTACGAGCAGTACTTC,CASSLSGRALYEQYF
TRBV14,few,TRBJ2-7,TRBD1,TGTGCCAGCAGCCAAAGGGGGACAGGCAATTACGAGCAGTACTTC,CASSQRGTGNYEQYF
TRBV4-1,few,TRBJ1-2,NA,TGCGCCAGCAGCCAAGATATTACCGGGACAACGTCTTATGGCTACACCTTC,CASSQDITGTTSYGYTF
TRBV29-1,many,TRBJ2-1,TRBD1,TGCAGCGCCAACGGACAGGGTTGGGGTGAGCAGTTCTTC,CSANGQGWGEQFF
TRBV11-3,few,TRBJ2-3,NA,TGTGCCAGCAGCTCCCTTGGGGGGCCGGGCTCAGATACGCAGTATTTT,CASSSLGGPGSDTQYF
TRBV12-3/TRBV12-4,NA,TRBJ1-1,NA,TGTGCCAGCAGTTTAATTATGGGGACCACTGAAGCTTTCTTT,CASSLIMGTTEAFF
TRBV12-3/TRBV12-4,NA,TRBJ1-5,NA,NA,CASSTSTGPGNQPQHF
TRBV6-1,NA,TRBJ2-7,TRBD2,TGTGCCAGCAGTAAACTAGCGGGGGGAACCTCCTACGAGCAGTACTTC,CASSKLAGGTSYEQYF
TRBV7-8,NA,TRBJ2-7,NA,TGTGCCAGCAGCTTAAAGCGGCAGGGCGGCTCCTACGAGCAGTACTTC,CASSLKRQGGSYEQYF
TRBV13,NA,TRBJ2-1,NA,TGTGCCAGCAGCTTAGGCCGTGGGCCTGTTGACAATGAGCAGTTCTTC,CASSLGRGPVDNEQFF
TRBV4-1,few,TRBJ2-7,NA,TGCGCCAGCAGCCAAGATGGGTGGGTGGGAAGCGAGCAGTACTTC,CASSQDGWVGSEQYF
TRBV7-8,many,TRBJ2-1,NA,TGTGCCAGCAGCGATGTTCGGGGCTCCTACAATGAGCAGTTCTTC,CASSDVRGSYNEQFF
TRBV7-6,NA,TRBJ2-2,NA,TGTGCCAGCAGGGCCTCCCGGGGGAGACCGAACACCGGGGAGCTGTTTTTT,CASRASRGRPNTGELFF
TRBV7-2,few,TRBJ2-2,NA,TGTGCCAGCAGCCCAAAGACGTACACCGGGGAGCTGTTTTTT,CASSPKTYTGELFF
TRBV25-1,NA,TRBJ2-1,TRBD2,TGTGCCAGCAGTAGTAGCGGGAGAATGCTCGGTAATGAGCAGTTCTTC,CASSSSGRMLGNEQFF
TRBV6-1,many,TRBJ2-1,TRBD2,TGTGCCAGCAGTACCCCGGGACTAGCGGGGGTGCGCAATGAGCAGTTCTTC,CASSTPGLAGVRNEQFF
TRBV5-1,few,TRBJ2-2,NA,TGCGCCAGCAGCTTCATCTGGGGGGCGGACGGGGAGCTGTTTTTT,CASSFIWGADGELFF
TRBV6-1,NA,TRBJ2-7,TRBD1,TGTGCCAGCACCGTTGGGACAGGGAGGGACGAGCAGTACTTC,CASTVGTGRDEQYF
TRBV4-1,NA,TRBJ1-4,NA,TGCGCCAGCAGCCCGGCGGGAGTCAATGAAAAACTGTTTTTT,CASSPAGVNEKLFF
TRBV7-8,NA,TRBJ2-2,TRBD1,TGTGCCAGCCTTTCTACAGGGGGCAGAACCGGGGAGCTGTTTTTT,CASLSTGGRTGELFF
TRBV29-1,few,TRBJ2-3,TRBD1,TGCAGCGCTACAGGGGTAGATACGCAGTATTTT,CSATGVDTQYF
TRBV2,NA,TRBJ2-2,NA,TGTGCCAGCTCGGCCGGGGAGCTGTTTTTT,CASSAGELFF
TRBV23-1,NA,TRBJ2-3,NA,TGCGCCAGCAGTCAATCCCCGGGGGCTATCGCAGATACGCAGTATTTT,CASSQSPGAIADTQYF
TRBV24-1,NA,TRBJ1-1,TRBD1,TGTGCCATCAGCACAGGGGTGAACACTGAAGCTTTCTTT,CAISTGVNTEAFF
TRBV18,few,TRBJ2-7,TRBD2,TGTGCCAGCTCATTGAGCGGGAGTACGGGTGAGCAGTACTTC,CASSLSGSTGEQYF
TRBV4-1,few,TRBJ2-2,NA,TGCGCCAGCAGCCAAGACAACGGGAGAGTCCCCGGGGAGCTGTTTTTT,CASSQDNGRVPGELFF
TRBV6-5,NA,TRBJ2-1,NA,TGTGCCAGCAGTTTCGGGCAGTACAATGAGCAGTTCTTC,CASSFGQYNEQFF
TRBV2,few,TRBJ2-1,NA,TGTGCCAGCAGTGAGCCGACTAGGTCGGACAATGAGCAGTTCTTC,CASSEPTRSDNEQFF
TRBV5-1,many,TRBJ2-7,TRBD2,TGCGCCAGCAGCTTGGTACGGGGGGGAAACTACGAGCAGTACTTC,CASSLVRGGNYEQYF
TRBV27,NA,TRBJ2-7,NA,TGTGCCAGTAGCCAGGGAATCCTCTACGAGCAGTACTTC,CASSQGILYEQYF
TRBV18,NA,TRBJ1-2,NA,TGTGCCAGCTTGGGAGACGGGAGACAAACAGGCTACACCTTC,CASLGDGRQTGYTF
TRBV7-9,NA,TRBJ1-5,NA,TGTGCCAGCAGCCAGATCGGTCAGCCCCAGCATTTT,CASSQIGQPQHF
TRBV7-3,few,TRBJ1-1,NA,TGTGCCAGCAGCCCCTCGGGTTTCCTGGCTGAAGCTTTCTTT,CASSPSGFLAEAFF
TRBV29-1,NA,TRBJ2-3,TRBD2,TGCAGCGTTGAAAATCTTGCGGGGGGGCCAGATACGCAGTATTTT,CSVENLAGGPDTQYF
TRBV6-5,NA,TRBJ1-6,NA,TGTGCCAGCAGTTACCTCTTAAGGGACCCCAGGTATCCCCTCCACTTT,CASSYLLRDPRYPLHF
TRBV6-5,few,TRBJ2-3,NA,TGTGCCAGCAGTTACGTGGGGGGACGCGTTCTAGATACGCAGTATTTT,CASSYVGGRVLDTQYF